This T cell receptor beta chain was captured by sequencing in a study of cytomegalovirus exposure and HLA in healthy donors. The CDR3 consists of 12 residues. Germline CDR1 SGHTA, CDR2 FQGNSA. V shed 2 bases and J shed 4 bases, with 4 bases lying between them. PCR was performed using 60 Vbeta and 13 Jbeta primers. Assay: immunoSEQ multiplex PCR; the TCRdb copy retains only in-frame clones and omits some. The sample has about 170,000 clones; 70% to 90% are singletons. There are a few counts of this clone. Sequences were obtained from PBMCs. The V call is TRBV7-2, the J call TRBJ2-3, with D unclear. The sequence derives from a man aged 18 to 30 in good health and CMV-seropositive. The CDR3 reads CASSLRADTQYF. CDR3 bases: TGTGCCAGCAGCTTACGAGCAGATACGCAGTATTTT.